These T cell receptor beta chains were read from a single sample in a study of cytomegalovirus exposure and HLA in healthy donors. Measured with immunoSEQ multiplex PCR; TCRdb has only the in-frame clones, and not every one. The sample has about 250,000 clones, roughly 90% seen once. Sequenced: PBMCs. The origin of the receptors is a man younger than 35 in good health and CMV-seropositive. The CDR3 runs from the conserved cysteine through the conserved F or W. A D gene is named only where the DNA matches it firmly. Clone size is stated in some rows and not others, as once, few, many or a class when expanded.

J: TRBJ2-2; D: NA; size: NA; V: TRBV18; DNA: TGTGCCAGCGCGCCGACAGACTCAAGTTCCGGGGAGCTGTTTTTT; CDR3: CASAPTDSSSGELFF
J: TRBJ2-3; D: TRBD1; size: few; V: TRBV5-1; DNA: TGCGCCAGCAGATACAGGGGGTCTAGCACAGATACGCAGTATTTT; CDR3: CASRYRGSSTDTQYF
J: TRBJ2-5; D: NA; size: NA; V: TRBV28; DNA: TGTGCCAGCAGTCCCATTTCAGGTGCGATGCGAGAGACCCAGTACTTC; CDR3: CASSPISGAMRETQYF
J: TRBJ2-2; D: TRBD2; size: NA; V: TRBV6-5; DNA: TGTGCCAGCAGTTACGTGGCTAGCGGGGTTACCGGGGAGCTGTTTTTT; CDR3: CASSYVASGVTGELFF
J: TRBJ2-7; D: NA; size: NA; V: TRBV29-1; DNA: TGCAGCGTTCTCAGGGGGGCGGACTACTACGAGCAGTACTTC; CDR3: CSVLRGADYYEQYF
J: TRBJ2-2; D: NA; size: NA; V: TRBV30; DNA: TGTGCCTGGACACTGGGCACCGGGGAGCTGTTTTTT; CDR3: CAWTLGTGELFF
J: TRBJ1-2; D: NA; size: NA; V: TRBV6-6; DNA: TGTGCCAGCAGTTACTCGAAGGTGGCAGCCGATGGCTACACCTTC; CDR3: CASSYSKVAADGYTF
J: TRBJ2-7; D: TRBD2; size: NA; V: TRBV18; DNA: TGTGCCAGCTCACCCCGGGGTAGCGGGAGATACGAGCAGTACTTC; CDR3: CASSPRGSGRYEQYF
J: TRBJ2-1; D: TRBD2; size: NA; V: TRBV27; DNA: TGTGCCAGCAGTTTCATAGCGGGAGGTTACAATGAGCAGTTCTTC; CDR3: CASSFIAGGYNEQFF
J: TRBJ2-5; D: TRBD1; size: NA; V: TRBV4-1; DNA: TGCGCCAGCAGCCATCAGGCGGGACAGGGGTTCACGGAGACCCAGTACTTC; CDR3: CASSHQAGQGFTETQYF
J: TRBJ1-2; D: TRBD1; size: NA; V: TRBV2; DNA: TGTGCCAGCAGTGAAGAGGGCAGGGGGCTTGGCTACACCTTC; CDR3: CASSEEGRGLGYTF
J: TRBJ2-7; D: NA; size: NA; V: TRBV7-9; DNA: TGTGCCAGCAGCTTAGAGTTGCGCGAGCAGTACTTC; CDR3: CASSLELREQYF
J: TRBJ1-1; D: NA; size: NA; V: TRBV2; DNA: TGTGCCAGCAGTAGGGACGGAGGAGGGACTGAAGCTTTCTTT; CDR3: CASSRDGGGTEAFF
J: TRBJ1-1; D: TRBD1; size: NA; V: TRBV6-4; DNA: TGTGCCAGCAGCGTGACAGGGACCACTGAAGCTTTCTTT; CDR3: CASSVTGTTEAFF
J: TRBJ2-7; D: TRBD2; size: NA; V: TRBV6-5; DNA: TGTGCCAGCAGTTACACGCCTAGCGGGACCCCCTACGAGCAGTACTTC; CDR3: CASSYTPSGTPYEQYF
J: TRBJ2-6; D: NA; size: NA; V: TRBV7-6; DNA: TGTGCCAGCAGCTTAGATCGACAGTCTGGGGCCAACGTCCTGACTTTC; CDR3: CASSLDRQSGANVLTF
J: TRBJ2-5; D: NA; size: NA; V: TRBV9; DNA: TGTGCCAGCAGCCCCGGGAGTCAAAGTCAAGAGACCCAGTACTTC; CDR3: CASSPGSQSQETQYF
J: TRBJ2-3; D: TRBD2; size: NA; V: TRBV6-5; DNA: TGTGCCAGCAGTTACTCGCGGGAGTATGTAGATACGCAGTATTTT; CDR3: CASSYSREYVDTQYF
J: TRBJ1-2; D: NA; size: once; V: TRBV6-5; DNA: TGTGCCAGCAGCCCGAGTAGTTCAAACTATGGCTACACCTTC; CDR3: CASSPSSSNYGYTF
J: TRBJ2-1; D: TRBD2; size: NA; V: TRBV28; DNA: TGTGCCAGCAGCGGACTAGCGGACGGCAATGAGCAGTTCTTC; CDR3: CASSGLADGNEQFF
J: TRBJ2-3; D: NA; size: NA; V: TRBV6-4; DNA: TGTGCCAGCAGTGAAGGGCGGGATAGCACAGATACGCAGTATTTT; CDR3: CASSEGRDSTDTQYF
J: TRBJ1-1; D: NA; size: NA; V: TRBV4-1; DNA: TGCGCCAGCAGCCCTCAAGGATGGCAATTGAACACTGAAGCTTTCTTT; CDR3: CASSPQGWQLNTEAFF
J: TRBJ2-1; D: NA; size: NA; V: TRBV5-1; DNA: TGCGCCAGCAGCTTGTTAGGGCCGGATGAGCAGTTCTTC; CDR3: CASSLLGPDEQFF
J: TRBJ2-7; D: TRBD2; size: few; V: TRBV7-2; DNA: TGTGCCAGCACCACTAGCGGGAGGATCTACGAGCAGTACTTC; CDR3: CASTTSGRIYEQYF
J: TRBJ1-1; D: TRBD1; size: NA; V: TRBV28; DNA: TGTGCCAGCAGGCCGGGACAGGGTAACACTGAAGCTTTCTTT; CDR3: CASRPGQGNTEAFF
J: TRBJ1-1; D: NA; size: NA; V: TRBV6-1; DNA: TGTGCCAGCAGTATTACCCCTTCGAACACTGAAGCTTTCTTT; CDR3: CASSITPSNTEAFF
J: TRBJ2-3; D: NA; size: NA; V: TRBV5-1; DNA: TGCGCCACCTCGCCACAGGGAAGCGCAGATACGCAGTATTTT; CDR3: CATSPQGSADTQYF
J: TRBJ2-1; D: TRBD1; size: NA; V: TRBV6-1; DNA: TGTGCCAGCAGGAATCTTCCAACAGGGGTTGCTGAGCAGTTCTTC; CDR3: CASRNLPTGVAEQFF
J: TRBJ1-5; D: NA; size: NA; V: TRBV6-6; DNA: TGTGCCAGCAGTTACGACAGGCATAATCAGCCCCAGCATTTT; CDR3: CASSYDRHNQPQHF
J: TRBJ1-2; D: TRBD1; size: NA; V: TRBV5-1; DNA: TGCGCCAGCAGCTTGGATGCAGGGGGCGCGTTAGGTGGCTACACCTTC; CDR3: CASSLDAGGALGGYTF
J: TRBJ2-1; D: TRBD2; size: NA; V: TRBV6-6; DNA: TGTGCCAGCGGGACTAGCGTTAACAATGAGCAGTTCTTC; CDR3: CASGTSVNNEQFF
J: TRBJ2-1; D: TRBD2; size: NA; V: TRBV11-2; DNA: TGTGCCAGCAGCTTAGGGCCTAGCGGCAGCTCCTACAATGAGCAGTTCTTC; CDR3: CASSLGPSGSSYNEQFF
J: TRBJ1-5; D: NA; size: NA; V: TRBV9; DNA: TGTGCCAGCAGTGAGGGGGGCGGCAATCAGCCCCAGCATTTT; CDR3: CASSEGGGNQPQHF
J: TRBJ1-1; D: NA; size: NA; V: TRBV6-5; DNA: TGTGCCAGCAGGCCTAGGAAGGGGGGCCCGACTGAAGCTTTCTTT; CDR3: CASRPRKGGPTEAFF
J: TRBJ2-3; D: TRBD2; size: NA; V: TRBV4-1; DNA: TGCGCCAGCAGCCGAGGACTAGCGGGAGGGCCTACAGATACGCAGTATTTT; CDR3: CASSRGLAGGPTDTQYF
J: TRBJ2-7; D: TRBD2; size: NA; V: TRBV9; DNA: TGTGCCAGCAGCTTTGGGGCTGGGGGGGACGAGCAGTACTTC; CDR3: CASSFGAGGDEQYF
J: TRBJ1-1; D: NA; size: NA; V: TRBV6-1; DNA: TGTGCCACCAGTGACAATAGCTATTTGAACACTGAAGCTTTCTTT; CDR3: CATSDNSYLNTEAFF
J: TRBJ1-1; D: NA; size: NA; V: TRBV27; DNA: TGTGCCAGACTCAACTGGAACACTGAAGCTTTCTTT; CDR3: CARLNWNTEAFF